Presented here are 27 T cell receptor beta chains from one specimen sequenced in a study of blood T cell repertoires in COVID-19. The data were produced by immunoSEQ multiplex PCR, yet TCRdb's version contains in-frame clones alone and is incomplete. The sample lists under 60,000 clones; 80% to 95% were seen once. The specimen was peripheral blood. Source of these receptors: a human donor in a cohort sampled during active COVID-19.

V usage is TRBV4-2 and J usage is TRBJ2-1; TRBD2 matches at 7 bases. The CDR3 runs 16 residues. Germline-derived CDR1 and CDR2 are LGHNA and YNFKEQ. V shed 0 bases and J 4 bases; nucleotides not matched to a gene: 6. The DNA of the CDR3 is TGTGCCAGCAGCCAAGAGGGAGGGCCTTCGTACAATGAGCAGTTCTTC. This sequence encodes CASSQEGGPSYNEQFF.

The chain uses TRBV18 and TRBJ2-1; 11 bases align to TRBD2. CDR1 KGHSH and CDR2 LQKENI come from the germline V gene. The CDR3 spans 16 residues. V shed 6 bases and J 2 bases; nucleotides not matched to a gene: 6. CDR3 bases: TGTGCCAGCTCCCCCGGGACTAGCGGTACCTACAATGAGCAGTTCTTC. This translates into CASSPGTSGTYNEQFF.

The rearrangement joins TRBV6-1 to TRBJ1-5; D is unresolved. The length of the CDR3 is 16 residues. Germline CDR1 reads MNHNS; CDR2 reads SASEGT. V was cut by 2 bases and J by 2 bases, with 13 bases left in between. CDR3 loop: CASSERWPEGNQPQHF. The CDR3 DNA sequence: TGTGCCAGCAGTGAAAGGTGGCCAGAGGGCAATCAGCCCCAGCATTTT.

CDR3 amino acids: CASSLPGTRVLSGANVLTF. CDR3 bases: TGTGCCAGCAGCTTACCCGGGACTAGAGTACTGTCTGGGGCCAACGTCCTGACTTTC. The J gene is TRBJ2-6, the V gene TRBV7-8; TRBD2 aligns across 8 bases. The trim removed 2 bases at V and 1 base at J, leaving 10 bases unmatched. The CDR3 length is 19 residues. Per the germline V gene, CDR1 is SGHVS and CDR2 is FQNEAQ.

V usage is TRBV29-1 and J usage is TRBJ1-1; D is ambiguous. This CDR3 region has 14 residues. V dropped 4 bases and J dropped 0 bases, with 12 bases sitting between them. Germline V CDR1 and CDR2: SQVTM, ANQGSEA. The CDR3: CSVVSGVMNTEAFF. Here the CDR3 DNA reads TGCAGCGTTGTTTCCGGGGTCATGAACACTGAAGCTTTCTTT.

A note on this clone: The limits of the CDR3 on the DNA are not certain, so only TCRdb's listed CDR3 is given. The rearrangement links TRBV30 to TRBJ2-3; the table names TRBD1, a call not compared with the DNA. CDR1 and CDR2 (germline): GTSNPN, SVGIG (reference sequence). The CDR3 is 12 amino acids in total, end residues counted. The CDR3 sequence: CAWSVGQGAVYF.

This clone has a single count. The rearrangement uses TRBV7-9 and TRBJ2-2, with 15 bases lining up with TRBD2. The CDR3 is 19 amino acids. The junction had 10 bases not matched to a gene; V was cut back by 1 base and J by 7 bases. Germline CDR1 SEHNR, CDR2 FQNEAQ (reference sequence). The CDR3 sequence is CASSLVLGLAGGPDGELFF. CDR3 coding DNA: TGTGCCAGCAGCTTAGTTCTTGGACTAGCGGGAGGGCCTGACGGGGAGCTGTTTTTT.

Only one count was recorded for this clone. This chain connects TRBV10-3 to TRBJ2-1; 13 bases agree with TRBD2. CDR3 length: 18 residues. The germline V gene has CDR1 ENHRY and CDR2 SYGVKD. The trim removed 6 bases at V and 1 base at J, leaving 9 bases unmatched. The CDR3 DNA reads as TGTGCCATCAGCGGACTAGCGGGAGCGAGGGGGTCCTACAATGAGCAGTTCTTC. It yields the protein CAISGLAGARGSYNEQFF.

This clone was seen once. The chain employs TRBV10-1 and TRBJ2-2; TRBD1 aligns across 7 bases. With 6 bases clipped from V and 6 bases from J, the junction kept 4 bases outside the gene matches. The CDR3 has 13 residues. Germline V gives CDR1 WNHNN, CDR2 SYGVQD (reference sequence). The CDR3 protein is CASSVQGAGELFF. The CDR3 DNA reads TGCGCCAGCAGCGTGCAGGGGGCCGGGGAGCTGTTTTTT.

V and J are TRBV19 and TRBJ1-2; TRBD1 might be the D (6 bases). Germline lookup yields CDR1 LNHDA and CDR2 SQIVND (reference sequence). V lost 5 bases and J 5 bases, leaving 18 bases between the germline ends. This CDR3 has 15 residues. The CDR3 is CASSLRTVRGYGYTF. CDR3 bases: TGTGCCAGTAGTCTTAGGACAGTGCGGGGGTATGGCTACACCTTC. The whole variable domain, remainder taken from reference TRBV19 and TRBJ1-2, is DGGITQSPKYLFRKEGQNVTLSCEQNLNHDAMYWYRQDPGQGLRLIYYSQIVNDFQKGDIAEGYSVSREKKESFPLTVTSAQKNPTAFYLCASSLRTVRGYGYTFGSGTRLTVV.

The chain links TRBV5-1 to TRBJ2-5, with D perhaps matching TRBD2 (6 bases). Trimming took off 0 bases at V and 2 bases at J, with 14 bases between the two ends. There are 16 residues in the CDR3. Germline CDR1 reads SGHRS; CDR2 reads YFSETQ. CDR3 DNA: TGCGCCAGCAGCTTGGTCGGAGGGGCACCACAAGAGACCCAGTACTTC. Its protein product is CASSLVGGAPQETQYF.

The chain couples TRBV11-2 to TRBJ2-1; 7 positions match TRBD2. This CDR3 is 14 amino acids long. Germline V CDR1 and CDR2: SGHAT, FQNNGV. Losses at the gene ends were 6 bases for V and 9 bases for J; bases not matched to a gene: 11. In nucleotides, the CDR3 is TGTGCCAGCAGAGGGTGGGAGGGCCTGGGTGAGCAGTTCTTC. Its protein is CASRGWEGLGEQFF. Full variable domain (rest looked up from reference TRBV11-2 and TRBJ2-1): EAGVAQSPRYKIIEKRQSVAFWCNPISGHATLYWYQQILGQGPKLLIQFQNNGVVDDSQLPKDRFSAERLKGVDSTLKIQPAKLEDSAVYLCASRGWEGLGEQFFGPGTRLTVL.

This clone appeared a few times. V gene TRBV2 combines with J gene TRBJ1-6, with D unresolved. Germline V gives CDR1 SNHLY, CDR2 FYNNEI. The CDR3 loop spans 13 amino acids. The V and J ends lost 0 bases and 13 bases respectively, with 10 bases between them. CDR3 coding DNA: TGTGCCAGCAGTGAAGCTAAAACGGGGCCCCTCCACTTT. Translated: CASSEAKTGPLHF.

This chain connects TRBV9 to TRBJ2-2; 13 bases match TRBD2. The V and J ends lost 0 bases and 1 base, in that order; junction bases with no gene match: 3. This CDR3 comprises 18 residues. The germline gives CDR1 SGDLS, CDR2 YYNGEE. CDR3 sequence: CASSVGGTSGENTGELFF. CDR3 nucleotides: TGTGCCAGCAGCGTAGGTGGGACTAGCGGGGAGAACACCGGGGAGCTGTTTTTT.

The rearrangement uses TRBV5-1 and TRBJ2-5, with TRBD2 identical over 12 bases. J was trimmed by 4 bases and V by 3 bases; bases with no gene match: 10. CDR3 length equals 17 residues. In germline, CDR1 is SGHRS, CDR2 YFSETQ. The CDR3 sequence is CASSSVVLAGGGETQYF. DNA of the CDR3: TGCGCCAGCAGCTCGGTAGTCCTAGCGGGAGGGGGAGAGACCCAGTACTTC.

This clone was seen only once. The genes are TRBV5-1 and TRBJ2-7; no definite D call. From germline, CDR1 is SGHRS and CDR2 YFSETQ. The CDR3 runs to 14 residues. V lost 4 bases to trimming and J lost 2 bases, with 13 bases between them. The CDR3 nucleotides are TGCGCCAGCAGCAGCGAGCCCCCGGCCTACGAGCAGTACTTC. Protein: CASSSEPPAYEQYF.

The chain links TRBV5-4 to TRBJ2-2; D gene ambiguous. This CDR3 is 13 amino acids long. From germline, CDR1 is SGHNT and CDR2 YYREEE (reference sequence). With 7 bases removed from V and 4 bases from J, the gap between germline ends came to 11 bases. The CDR3 sequence: CASSKPFTGELFF. CDR3 nucleotide sequence: TGTGCCAGCTCTAAGCCGTTCACCGGGGAGCTGTTTTTT.

The CDR3 here is CASSQGTSSPLHF. The CDR3 coding sequence is TGTGCCAGCAGCCAGGGGACAAGTTCACCCCTCCACTTT. This chain links TRBV3-1 (or the pseudogene TRBV3-2) with TRBJ1-6; D possibly corresponds to TRBD1 (6 bases). CDR3 size: 13 residues. V dropped 3 bases and J dropped 9 bases, with 9 bases sitting between them. Germline CDR1 reads LGHDT; CDR2 reads YNNKEL (reference sequence).

The rearrangement uses TRBV28 and TRBJ2-2; D is unresolved. The CDR3 is 13 residues long. Germline V gene data show CDR1 as MDHEN and CDR2 as SYDVKM. Trimming removed 7 bases at V and 1 base at J, with 7 bases between. DNA of the CDR3: TGTGCCAGCACCCACATGAACACCGGGGAGCTGTTTTTT. Protein sequence: CASTHMNTGELFF.

The V and J genes are TRBV6-5 and TRBJ2-7; TRBD1 aligns across 8 bases. Germline trimming cut 6 bases from V and 2 bases from J; bases unmatched to any gene: 6. In germline, CDR1 is MNHEY, CDR2 SVGAGI. The CDR3 is 14 amino acids. As DNA, the CDR3 is TGTGCCAGCAGGGACCTGACAGGGGCCTACGAGCAGTACTTC. This encodes CASRDLTGAYEQYF.

This rearrangement joins TRBV6-6 to TRBJ1-1, with D hard to call. Germline values: CDR1 MNHNY, CDR2 SVGAGI (reference sequence). The CDR3 sequence is 11 residues long. The V end lost 0 bases, the J end lost 8 bases, and 4 bases lay between the germline ends. In nucleotides, the CDR3 is TGTGCCAGCAGTTACTCGACAGAAGCTTTCTTT. Translating gives CASSYSTEAFF.

The rearrangement joins TRBV7-3 to TRBJ2-7, with unresolved D. CDR1 is SGHTA and CDR2 is FQGTGA in the germline V gene. V was cut by 0 bases and J by 0 bases, with 9 bases left in between. This CDR3 region has 15 residues. The CDR3 DNA sequence: TGTGCCAGCAGCTTAACCCGGGTGGCCTCCTACGAGCAGTACTTC. Translated, it gives CASSLTRVASYEQYF.

The chain has TRBV5-1 and TRBJ1-1; no clear D gene. The V and J ends lost 3 bases and 2 bases respectively, with 8 bases between them. Germline V CDR1 and CDR2: SGHRS, YFSETQ. The CDR3 runs to 13 residues. CDR3 nucleotide sequence: TGCGCCAGCAGCTGGCAGGTTAACACTGAAGCTTTCTTT. It specifies CASSWQVNTEAFF.

The V and J genes are TRBV2 and TRBJ2-1; D is unresolved. The CDR3 contains 14 residues. The germline gives CDR1 SNHLY, CDR2 FYNNEI. The ends were cut back, 6 bases at V and 0 bases at J, with 9 bases in the middle. The DNA for the CDR3 is TGTGCCAGCAGCAGAGAGGCCTCCTACAATGAGCAGTTCTTC. This codes for CASSREASYNEQFF.

The V call is TRBV28, the J call TRBJ1-2; D ambiguous. The CDR3 runs 15 residues. The germline V gene encodes CDR1 MDHEN and CDR2 SYDVKM. V lost 6 bases and J lost 0, with 14 bases in between. CDR3 nucleotides: TGTGCCAGCAGGAGAGGTGGCAGCCCTAACTATGGCTACACCTTC. It specifies CASRRGGSPNYGYTF.

The V gene is TRBV5-1, the J gene TRBJ2-1; 15 nucleotides agree with TRBD2. This CDR3 spans 19 amino acids. CDR1 SGHRS and CDR2 YFSETQ come from the germline V gene. J lost 8 bases, V lost 3 bases, and 15 bases had no gene match. CDR3 residues: CASSSRTSGRAGNSDEQFF. For the CDR3, the DNA is TGCGCCAGCAGCTCGAGGACTAGCGGGAGGGCCGGAAACAGCGATGAGCAGTTCTTC.

As to this clone: The junction differs from germline at one of its ends, possibly a read error. V and J are TRBV9 and TRBJ2-7; 12 bases line up with TRBD2. The CDR3 has 17 residues. Germline CDR1 SGDLS, CDR2 YYNGEE. The CDR3 DNA sequence: TGTGCCAGCAGCTTTCTCGGGACTAGCGGGCTCTTTTGGGCCTCGCACTTC. Translation gives CASSFLGTSGLFWASHF.